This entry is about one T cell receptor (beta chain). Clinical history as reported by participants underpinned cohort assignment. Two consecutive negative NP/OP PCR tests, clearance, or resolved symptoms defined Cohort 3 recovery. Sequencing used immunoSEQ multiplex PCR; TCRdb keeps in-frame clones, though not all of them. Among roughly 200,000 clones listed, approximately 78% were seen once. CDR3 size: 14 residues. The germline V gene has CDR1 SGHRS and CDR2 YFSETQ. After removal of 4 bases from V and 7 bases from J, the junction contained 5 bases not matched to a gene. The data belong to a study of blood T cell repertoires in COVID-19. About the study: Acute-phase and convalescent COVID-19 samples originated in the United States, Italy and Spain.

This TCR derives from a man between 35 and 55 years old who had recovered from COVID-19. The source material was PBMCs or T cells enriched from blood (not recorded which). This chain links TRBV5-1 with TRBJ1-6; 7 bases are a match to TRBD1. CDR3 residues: CASSPEQGNSPLHF. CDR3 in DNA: TGCGCCAGCAGCCCTGAACAGGGGAATTCACCCCTCCACTTT.